This T cell receptor beta chain was recovered during a study of human T cells and chemical hapten exposure. Study-wide findings and caveats: No change in TCRs above 1 in 1000 frequency was produced by DPC sensitization.

Remarks on this clonotype: The antigen is not known.

The time point denotes: healthy volunteer bleed at 6 weeks. RNA extraction used unfractionated whole blood as the source of total RNA. In the original workflow: Sequenced samples showed a median of roughly 99,000 TCRs each, with counts running from approximately 21,000 to 630,000. A single record per CDR3 protein comes from TCRdb applying MiXCR to the RACE reads. The V and J calls and clone size come from TCRdb's table, not from the authors' own analysis. Of roughly 80,000 distinct CDR3 sequences in the sample, 8.5% to 10% were seen once. Trimming shortened V by 7 bases and J by 6 bases, and 19 bases separated the two germline ends. Germline assignment: CDR1 MNHNS and CDR2 SASEGT. This CDR3 has 15 amino acids.

The chain links TRBV6-1 to TRBJ1-5; D may be TRBD1 (5 bases). The sequence was collected from a female donor in good health. Some clones in this sample may be carry-over from other donors' samples. Sample: whole blood. The CDR3 DNA is TGTGCCAGCACCGAAAGCGGGGGGGAAGTTCAGCCCCAGCATTTT. Its protein product is CASTESGGEVQPQHF.